The T cell receptor beta chain under discussion was sequenced for a study of cytomegalovirus exposure and HLA in healthy donors. For the study at large: Within an early data release were about 90 million unique TCRs drawn from HLA-typed donors. Just over 80% of a few hundred genotyped donors fell in the Caucasian-associated ancestry cluster. General study points: Several V segments, TRBV6-2 and TRBV6-3 among them, could not be told apart and were dropped. In a later analysis, around 18,000 TCR beta sequences were associated with HLA alleles at 0.05 false discovery rate.

With respect to this clone: The antigen is undetermined.

PCR primers comprised 60 Vbeta and 13 Jbeta primers. Produced via immunoSEQ multiplex PCR; TCRdb's table is partial and in-frame only. This table holds 150,000 to 200,000 clones, almost 80% found once. The germline V gene has CDR1 MNHNS and CDR2 SASEGT. CDR3 size: 15 residues. V lost 6 bases and J lost 3; bases outside the gene matches: 8. Sequenced material: PBMCs. This clonotype was sampled from a man aged 45-65 years in good health and CMV-seropositive. The chain combines TRBV6-1 with TRBJ1-5; 7 bases align to TRBD1. CDR3 coding DNA: TGTGCCAGCAGCGATACAGGGGTACCCAATCAGCCCCAGCATTTT. Translated, it gives CASSDTGVPNQPQHF.